One and the same sample provided the 26 T cell receptor beta chains below, sequenced in a study of technical replicates of blood from a handful of donors. Sequencing was performed with immunoSEQ multiplex PCR; in TCRdb, only in-frame clones are kept and a portion is missing. The table records approximately 79,000 clones, 92% of them present only once. The specimen sequenced was T cells isolated from PBMCs. Receptors originate from a human donor in good health.

The genes are TRBV7-9 and TRBJ1-2; 7 bases fit TRBD1. J was trimmed by 6 bases and V by 11 bases; bases with no gene match: 24. The germline CDR1 and CDR2 sequences are SEHNR and FQNEAQ (reference sequence). CDR3 length: 17 amino acids. In DNA form, the CDR3 reads TGTGCCGTCGGCCCAGGTAACCGGGACAGTGGTTCGGATGGCTACACCTTC. Translated, it gives CAVGPGNRDSGSDGYTF.

V gene TRBV19 combines with J gene TRBJ2-5; D unclear. The germline gives CDR1 LNHDA, CDR2 SQIVND (reference sequence). The CDR3 has 13 amino acids. V dropped 0 bases and J dropped 2 bases, with 4 bases sitting between them. The CDR3 DNA reads as TGTGCCAGTAGTATAGACATTCAAGAGACCCAGTACTTC. It codes for CASSIDIQETQYF.

The CDR3 protein is CATTSGYNEQFF. The CDR3 DNA sequence: TGTGCCACAACTAGCGGTTACAATGAGCAGTTCTTC. This chain links TRBV15 with TRBJ2-1, with 8 bases identical to TRBD2. Germline CDR1 reads LNHNV; CDR2 reads YYDKDF (reference sequence). CDR3 size: 12 residues. J was trimmed by 4 bases and V by 9 bases; bases with no gene match: 2.

This chain uses TRBV6-6 with TRBJ2-1, with 7 bases lining up with TRBD1. Germline CDR1 and CDR2: MNHNY and SVGAGI (reference sequence). The CDR3 loop spans 15 amino acids. V shed 6 bases and J 3 bases; nucleotides not matched to a gene: 8. CDR3 loop: CASSLTGTDYNEQFF. Written as DNA, the CDR3 is TGTGCCAGCAGCCTGACCGGGACAGACTACAATGAGCAGTTCTTC.

This chain joins TRBV27 and TRBJ2-3, with D possibly being TRBD1 (5 bases). Looked up from germline, CDR1 is MNHEY and CDR2 is SMNVEV (reference sequence). This CDR3 spans 14 amino acids. V dropped 5 bases and J dropped 1 base, with 10 bases sitting between them. DNA for the CDR3: TGTGCCAGCAGTCTGACAGTTGGCACAGATACGCAGTATTTT. Amino acid sequence: CASSLTVGTDTQYF.

The chain uses TRBV11-2 and TRBJ2-5; TRBD1 might be the D (6 bases). The CDR3 is made up of 15 amino acids. Germline CDR1 SGHAT, CDR2 FQNNGV. Trimming removed 1 base at V and 3 bases at J, with 12 bases between. The CDR3 is CASSLVPGHKETQYF. CDR3 DNA sequence: TGTGCCAGCAGCTTAGTCCCGGGACATAAAGAGACCCAGTACTTC.

The gene calls are TRBV7-2 and TRBJ2-7; TRBD2 aligns across 11 bases. CDR1 and CDR2 from the germline V gene are SGHTA and FQGNSA. This CDR3 has 14 amino acids. The junction had 1 base not matched to a gene; V was cut back by 4 bases and J by 2 bases. The CDR3 sequence is CASSSTSGTYEQYF. CDR3 nucleotide sequence: TGTGCCAGCAGCTCGACTAGCGGGACCTACGAGCAGTACTTC.

This chain joins TRBV6-4 and TRBJ1-1; perhaps TRBD1 as D (5 bases). The CDR3 covers 13 residues. CDR1 is MRHNA, CDR2 SNTAGT, per germline. V gave up 6 bases and J gave up 1 base, with 9 bases separating them. The CDR3 nucleotides read TGTGCCAGCAGCCTCACAGGGAACACTGAAGCTTTCTTT. It is translated as CASSLTGNTEAFF.

The chain has TRBV28 and TRBJ2-5; 8 bases map to TRBD2. V lost 1 base and J lost 5; bases outside the gene matches: 12. The CDR3 runs 17 residues. Germline V gene sequence: CDR1 MDHEN, CDR2 SYDVKM. The CDR3, as DNA: TGTGCCAGCAGTTTATCTGTCGGGGGGGGAGGGCAGGAGACCCAGTACTTC. This encodes CASSLSVGGGGQETQYF.

This chain links TRBV10-3 with TRBJ2-3; D possibly corresponds to TRBD1 (6 bases). In germline, CDR1 is ENHRY, CDR2 SYGVKD. V shed 6 bases and J shed 1 base, with 11 bases lying between them. The CDR3 loop spans 14 amino acids. The CDR3 DNA follows: TGTGCCATCAGAGGGGGAGCAGGCACAGATACGCAGTATTTT. Its protein is CAIRGGAGTDTQYF.

The chain has TRBV19 and TRBJ1-1; D ambiguous. The CDR3 has 13 amino acids. CDR1 is LNHDA and CDR2 is SQIVND in the germline V gene (reference sequence). V was trimmed by 5 bases and J by 4 bases, leaving 11 bases between them. The CDR3 nucleotides read TGTGCCAGTAGTTCTTTTACAGTCACTGAAGCTTTCTTT. Its translation: CASSSFTVTEAFF.

The chain couples TRBV6-1 to TRBJ1-4, with 9 nucleotides matching TRBD1. From germline, CDR1 is MNHNS and CDR2 SASEGT. The CDR3 contains 16 residues. The J segment lost 4 bases and the V segment lost 4 bases, leaving 7 bases of the junction unmatched. The chain's CDR3 is CASSATWTGVNEKLFF. The CDR3 coding sequence is TGTGCCAGCAGTGCGACCTGGACAGGGGTTAATGAAAAACTGTTTTTT.

This chain joins TRBV4-1 and TRBJ2-3, with 8 bases lining up with TRBD2. The germline V gene encodes CDR1 MGHRA and CDR2 YSYEKL. With V trimmed by 1 base and J by 0 bases, 3 bases remained unmatched. This CDR3 spans 16 amino acids. The CDR3 bases are TGCGCCAGCAGCCAAGGTACGGGAGGGAGCACAGATACGCAGTATTTT. Protein product: CASSQGTGGSTDTQYF.

J is TRBJ1-4 and V is TRBV9; 7 bases are a match to TRBD1. The germline gives CDR1 SGDLS, CDR2 YYNGEE. The CDR3 extends over 15 amino acids. V was pared by 3 bases and J by 8 bases, with 10 bases of the junction left unmatched. CDR3: CASSERQGIGEKLFF. CDR3 nucleotides: TGTGCCAGCAGCGAGAGACAGGGCATCGGGGAAAAACTGTTTTTT.

A single count supports this clone. V gene TRBV10-3 combines with J gene TRBJ1-2; no definite D call. CDR1 is ENHRY and CDR2 is SYGVKD in the germline V gene. The CDR3 covers 13 residues. Trimming stripped 8 bases from V and 4 bases from J, with 14 bases between. The CDR3 DNA follows: TGTGCCATCGTTGAGGGATCGGGCTATGGCTACACCTTC. Translating it yields CAIVEGSGYGYTF.

The CDR3 DNA is TGTGCCTGGAGCCTAGCAATCCAAGAGACCCAGTACTTC. Amino acid sequence: CAWSLAIQETQYF. The rearrangement uses TRBV30 and TRBJ2-5; a possible D gene is TRBD2 (5 bases). The CDR3 totals 13 residues. V was shortened by 3 bases and J by 1 base, with 9 bases between the two germline ends. The germline V gene has CDR1 GTSNPN and CDR2 SVGIG (reference sequence).

This clone was detected only once. The rearrangement uses TRBV19 and TRBJ2-7, with D possibly TRBD1 on 5 matching bases. Germline loops: CDR1 LNHDA, CDR2 SQIVND (reference sequence). This CDR3 has 16 amino acids. V lost 1 base, J lost 4 bases, and 17 bases lay in between. DNA for the CDR3: TGTGCCAGTAGTATAGGACCCAGGGAAGGCGTTTACGAGCAGTACTTC. As protein: CASSIGPREGVYEQYF.

The chain joins TRBV5-1 to TRBJ2-3, with 7 bases matching TRBD2. CDR3 length equals 16 residues. V shed 1 base, J shed 0 bases, and the junction held 5 bases outside the gene matches. CDR1 SGHRS and CDR2 YFSETQ come from the germline V gene. The CDR3 region has the DNA TGCGCCAGCAGCTTGCGGCTAGCGGATAGCACAGATACGCAGTATTTT. As protein: CASSLRLADSTDTQYF.

V usage is TRBV4-1 and J usage is TRBJ1-5; the D is unclear. The CDR3 length is 16 residues. Germline V gene lookup returns CDR1 MGHRA and CDR2 YSYEKL. The V and J ends lost 1 base and 5 bases respectively, with 15 bases between them. CDR3: CASSQVIGRVDQPQHF. The CDR3 nucleotides are TGCGCCAGCAGCCAAGTAATCGGGAGGGTGGATCAGCCCCAGCATTTT.

The CDR3 reads CASSPTTGDEQYF. As DNA, the CDR3 is TGTGCCAGCTCGCCTACGACAGGGGACGAGCAGTACTTC. The chain joins TRBV18 to TRBJ2-7; the match to TRBD1 covers 8 bases. Trimming took 6 bases from V and 5 from J; bases not matched to a gene: 6. Germline assignment: CDR1 KGHSH and CDR2 LQKENI. The CDR3 has 13 residues.

This clone occurred once. The rearrangement uses TRBV4-1 and TRBJ2-7; D ambiguous. The ends were cut back, 0 bases at V and 3 bases at J, with 6 bases in the middle. CDR1 is MGHRA, CDR2 YSYEKL, per germline. The length of the CDR3 is 13 residues. The CDR3 loop reads CASSQDRLYEQYF. CDR3 sequence (DNA): TGCGCCAGCAGCCAAGATCGTCTCTACGAGCAGTACTTC.

V gene TRBV30 combines with J gene TRBJ1-1; 11 nucleotides agree with TRBD1. This CDR3 has 14 amino acids. Germline V gene sequence: CDR1 GTSNPN, CDR2 SVGIG (reference sequence). The ends lost 5 bases at V and 5 bases at J; junction bases unmatched: 7. The CDR3 sequence: CAWGRTGGFTEAFF. The CDR3 coding sequence is TGTGCCTGGGGCAGGACAGGGGGCTTTACTGAAGCTTTCTTT.

The CDR3 sequence: CARCQGAREQYF. CDR3 bases: TGTGCCCGCTGTCAGGGGGCTCGAGAGCAGTACTTC. The chain is built from TRBV6-4 and TRBJ2-7; 8 bases are a match to TRBD1. CDR3 length equals 12 residues. The trim removed 11 bases at V and 7 bases at J, leaving 10 bases unmatched. CDR1 is MRHNA and CDR2 is SNTAGT in the germline V gene.

The V gene is TRBV15, the J gene TRBJ2-7; 8 positions agree with TRBD2. There are 16 residues in the CDR3. Trimming took 0 bases from V and 5 from J; bases not matched to a gene: 9. The germline CDR1 and CDR2 sequences are LNHNV and YYDKDF (reference sequence). CDR3 DNA: TGTGCCACCAGCAGAGATATTGGGACTAGGCGTCACGAGCAGTACTTC. It encodes CATSRDIGTRRHEQYF.

The rearrangement links TRBV5-6 to TRBJ1-2; the D is unclear. This CDR3 contains 13 residues. Between the trimmed V and J ends, which lost 3 bases and 4 bases, there was a span of 10 bases. The V gene's germline CDR1 is SGHDT and CDR2 YYEEEE. This chain's CDR3 is CASSSRVFYGYTF. The CDR3 DNA sequence: TGTGCCAGCAGCTCCCGGGTCTTCTATGGCTACACCTTC.

The chain recombines TRBV6-5 with TRBJ2-7; maybe TRBD2 (6 bases). The length of the CDR3 is 15 residues. In germline, CDR1 is MNHEY, CDR2 SVGAGI. V was pared by 5 bases and J by 2 bases, with 16 bases between. The CDR3 coding sequence is TGTGCCAGCAGTCCTGGTGGAGGGTCGGCCTACGAGCAGTACTTC. This sequence encodes CASSPGGGSAYEQYF.